Listed below are T cell receptor beta chains from one sample, sequenced in a study of shared clonotypes between healthy human individuals. Some clones are missing from TCRdb's copy, which holds only in-frame ones; the method was immunoSEQ multiplex PCR. The data contain roughly 640,000 clones, less than 85% of them singletons. The source material was memory CD4+ T cells sorted from blood. These receptors were collected from a woman aged 25 to 45 in good health. Both conserved end residues are trimmed from each CDR3.

V gene: TRBV11-2
CDR3 length: 10
CDR3 protein: ASSLSTDTQY

V gene: TRBV2
CDR3 length: 10
CDR3 protein: ASSEGVDEQY

V gene: TRBV28
CDR3 length: 12
CDR3 protein: ATTQQGTGNTIY

V gene: TRBV19
CDR3 length: 11
CDR3 protein: ASIRTPDTEAF

V gene: TRBV18
CDR3 length: 11
CDR3 protein: ASSPPNTDTQY

V gene: TRBV27
CDR3 length: 13
CDR3 protein: ASSPQVRSSYEQY

V gene: TRBV5-6
CDR3 length: 13
CDR3 protein: ASSFGLAGGLEQY

V gene: TRBV28
CDR3 length: 11
CDR3 protein: ASSLRDLTEAF

V gene: TRBV10-2
CDR3 length: 12
CDR3 protein: ASSESSGVGELF

V gene: TRBV7-6
CDR3 length: 13
CDR3 protein: ASSSQLEGTGELF

V gene: TRBV5-1
CDR3 length: 12
CDR3 protein: ASSVPRGLGTQY

V gene: TRBV6-5
CDR3 length: 13
CDR3 protein: ASSSGLAGANEQY

V gene: TRBV30
CDR3 length: 10
CDR3 protein: AWSVRDAKLF

V gene: TRBV5-1
CDR3 length: 19
CDR3 protein: ASSPRPGGSGSSYGTTEQY

V gene: TRBV7-9
CDR3 length: 12
CDR3 protein: ASIAGLSTDTQY

V gene: TRBV7-9
CDR3 length: 12
CDR3 protein: ASSTGGGTDTQY

V gene: TRBV11-2
CDR3 length: 10
CDR3 protein: ASAGSAYEQY

V gene: TRBV6-6
CDR3 length: 11
CDR3 protein: ASSWSGRDTQY

V gene: TRBV4-1
CDR3 length: 14
CDR3 protein: ASSQGPSVGGEKLF

V gene: TRBV12-2
CDR3 length: 15
CDR3 protein: ASRLWLASGSQETQY

V gene: TRBV5-4
CDR3 length: 14
CDR3 protein: ASSSVRGSGANVLT

V gene: TRBV19
CDR3 length: 12
CDR3 protein: ASPPTGRNQPQH

V gene: TRBV13
CDR3 length: 14
CDR3 protein: ASRQKGASGANVLT

V gene: TRBV18
CDR3 length: 12
CDR3 protein: ASSLYTTTYEQY

V gene: TRBV6-5
CDR3 length: 12
CDR3 protein: ASSERGYGQPQH

V gene: TRBV4-2
CDR3 length: 14
CDR3 protein: ASSQGDERITDTQY

V gene: TRBV19
CDR3 length: 14
CDR3 protein: ASSIGLAGGTDTQY

V gene: TRBV4-1
CDR3 length: 17
CDR3 protein: ASSRRPPPGLAEDYEQY

V gene: TRBV21-1
CDR3 length: 13
CDR3 protein: ASSGQIPGDQPQH

V gene: TRBV4-1
CDR3 length: 13
CDR3 protein: ASSQVRTGTYEQY

V gene: TRBV18
CDR3 length: 12
CDR3 protein: ASSQRENVGELF

V gene: TRBV29-1
CDR3 length: 14
CDR3 protein: SVPPRLAGVGETQY

V gene: TRBV6-6
CDR3 length: 11
CDR3 protein: ASSYEGNYEQY

V gene: TRBV29-1
CDR3 length: 9
CDR3 protein: SAQTGAEQY

V gene: TRBV2
CDR3 length: 10
CDR3 protein: ASSGKSPEQY

V gene: TRBV28
CDR3 length: 13
CDR3 protein: ASSLGLVGSYEQY

V gene: TRBV10-3
CDR3 length: 13
CDR3 protein: AISDPGLAGETQY

V gene: TRBV28
CDR3 length: 13
CDR3 protein: ASSLFGYTQETQY

V gene: TRBV11-2
CDR3 length: 11
CDR3 protein: ASSVGAYNEQF

V gene: TRBV5-1
CDR3 length: 14
CDR3 protein: ASSLGLLASTGELF

V gene: TRBV4-2
CDR3 length: 12
CDR3 protein: ASSRGKKEETQY

V gene: TRBV4-2
CDR3 length: 15
CDR3 protein: ASSQDRQGSLTNEQF

V gene: TRBV7-9
CDR3 length: 12
CDR3 protein: ASSLAGGREKLF

V gene: TRBV19
CDR3 length: 12
CDR3 protein: ASSHSRRAGELF

V gene: TRBV19
CDR3 length: 9
CDR3 protein: ASSFGRKLF

V gene: TRBV28
CDR3 length: 12
CDR3 protein: ASSFSGATYGYT